These T cell receptor beta chains were read from a single sample in a study of response to subunit inactivated influenza vaccine. TCRdb recomputed calls from the RT-PCR reads with MiXCR, one row per CDR3 protein. The profile covers approximately 170,000 distinct CDR3 sequences, with approximately 12% appearing a single time and around 32% taken by the ten largest. The sample was also linked to a second study, of T cells expressing NK-cell markers.

The sample was CD8+ T cells sorted from PBMCs, taken 12 days after vaccination. The receptors here all came from a man aged 50-60 years who received an inactivated influenza vaccine. CDR3s include the opening cysteine and the closing phenylalanine or tryptophan. D genes are given only for firm matches. The size of a clone is reported for some rows only, either as once, few or many, or as a class for expanded clones.

v_call	d_call	j_call	cdr3_length	clone_size	cdr3_nt	cdr3_aa
TRBV5-1	-	TRBJ1-1	13	few	TGCGCCAGCAGCTTAGGCACTTTCACTGAAGCTTTCTTT	CASSLGTFTEAFF
TRBV9	-	TRBJ2-2	12	-	TGTGCCAGCAGCCCCTTAAGCCGGGAGCTGTTTTTT	CASSPLSRELFF
TRBV9	TRBD1	TRBJ2-1	14	many	TGTGCCAGCAGTGCAGGGGGCGCGAGTAATGAGCAGTTCTTC	CASSAGGASNEQFF
TRBV6-1	-	TRBJ2-5	16	-	TGTGCCAGCAGTGAAGTCCTATGGGGGAGCGGTGAGACCCAGTACTTC	CASSEVLWGSGETQYF
TRBV12-3/TRBV12-4	TRBD2	TRBJ2-1	15	-	TGTGCCAGCAGTCTACGCAGCGGGAACTCGTACGAGCAGTTCTTC	CASSLRSGNSYEQFF
TRBV12-3/TRBV12-4	-	TRBJ1-5	16	many	TGTGCCAGCAGTTTACGATCCGGGATAGGCAATCAGCCCCAGCATTTT	CASSLRSGIGNQPQHF
TRBV7-2	TRBD2	TRBJ2-3	16	-	TGTGCCAGCAGCACGGGACTAGTTTCCTACACAGATACGCAGTATTTT	CASSTGLVSYTDTQYF
TRBV28	-	TRBJ2-7	14	many	TGTGCCAGCAGTTTTGAGGGCCAAGGGTACGAGCAGTACTTC	CASSFEGQGYEQYF
TRBV11-2	-	TRBJ1-1	14	few	TGTGCCAGCAGCTTGCTACAGGGCCCCACTGAAGTTTTCTTT	CASSLLQGPTEVFF
TRBV27	TRBD1	TRBJ2-7	15	-	TGTGCCAGCAGCCCTGGGACAGGGGGCCCCTACGAGCAGTACTTC	CASSPGTGGPYEQYF
TRBV10-3	-	TRBJ2-7	13	-	TGTGCCATCACACCTTTTGGCGGCTACGAGCAGTACTTC	CAITPFGGYEQYF
TRBV5-6	-	TRBJ2-2	12	few	TGTGCCAGCAGCTTCAGGGCCGGGGAGCTGTTTTTT	CASSFRAGELFF
TRBV2	TRBD2	TRBJ2-2	13	-	TGTGCCACTCCCGGGGGGGGTTCCGGGGAGCTGTTTTTT	CATPGGGSGELFF
TRBV7-3	-	TRBJ2-1	18	-	TGTGCCAGCAGCCAATATAGCGGTGGCCTTAGCTCCTACAATGAGCAGTTCTTC	CASSQYSGGLSSYNEQFF
TRBV27	-	TRBJ2-7	10	few	TGTGCCAGCGGACCAGACGAGCAGTACTTC	CASGPDEQYF
TRBV7-6	-	TRBJ2-5	15	-	TGTGCCAGCAGCTTAGGTGGACGGGTATCAGAGACCCAGTACTTC	CASSLGGRVSETQYF
TRBV28	-	TRBJ1-1	14	-	TGTGCCAGCACCCTGACAGCTTCGAACACTGAAGCTTTCTTT	CASTLTASNTEAFF
TRBV25-1	-	TRBJ1-1	11	-	TGTGCCAGCGGGAGGGGAACTGAAGCTTTCTTT	CASGRGTEAFF
TRBV27	-	TRBJ2-2	17	few	TGTGCCAGCAGTCCCCAGGCGACCGGGTGGAACACCGGGGAGCTGTTTTTT	CASSPQATGWNTGELFF
TRBV27	-	TRBJ2-7	14	-	TGTGCCAGCAGCTACCCCCCTGGGGCAAACGAGCAGTACTTC	CASSYPPGANEQYF
TRBV7-2	-	TRBJ2-7	15	-	TGTGCCAGCAGCTTAGACGGGGGTCGTTCCTACGAGCAGTACTTC	CASSLDGGRSYEQYF
TRBV30	-	TRBJ1-2	14	-	TGTGCCTGGAGTGACGAACGGCCCCGAGAGGGCTACACCTTC	CAWSDERPREGYTF